The TCR beta chain under discussion was sequenced for a study of shared clonotypes between healthy human individuals. TCRdb's table, derived via immunoSEQ multiplex PCR, lists solely in-frame clones and lacks some. The sample shows over 2 million clones, 85% to 95% of them seen only once. Trimming cost V 4 bases and J 8 bases; bases outside gene matches: 12. The CDR3 runs 16 residues. Germline CDR1 is SGHNT and CDR2 is YYREEE (reference sequence). Splitting the CD4+ cells yielded a CD45RA+ naive subset and a CD45RA-negative memory subset. The chain employs TRBV5-4 and TRBJ2-1; 10 positions match TRBD2. The TCR was taken from a man between 18 and 29 years old in good health. Some clones in this sample may be carry-over from other donors' samples. The material sequenced was naive CD4+ T cells from PBMCs. Subset defined: CD45RA+ positively selected. The CDR3 DNA sequence: TGTGCCAGCAGCCGCGGACTAGCGGAAGTTAGGGATGAGCAGTTCTTC. Translation: CASSRGLAEVRDEQFF.